This T cell receptor beta chain was sequenced during a study of PD-1 blockade in classical Hodgkin lymphoma. Findings of the study overall: By C4D1, diversity of CD4+ TCRs had risen significantly, whereas that of CD8+ TCRs had not.

TCRdb's copy holds only in-frame clones and misses some; the assay was immunoSEQ multiplex PCR. Of roughly 20,000 clones detected, under 80% appear once; the ten largest clones hold 20% to 25%. About this clone itself: Its antigen is undetermined.

This CDR3 comprises 13 residues. Germline CDR1 and CDR2: SNHLY and FYNNEI. The V and J ends lost 7 bases and 8 bases respectively, with 15 bases between them. With no exception, relapse followed autologous stem cell transplantation in all patients, and brentuximab vedotin exposure varied. Best overall response was complete response, partial response or progressive disease in these relapsed/refractory classical Hodgkin lymphoma patients. The source was peripheral blood mononuclear cells (PBMCs), collected at baseline. This sequence originates from a human donor with classical Hodgkin lymphoma. The V call is TRBV2, the J call TRBJ2-4; D not certain. The CDR3 bases are TGTGCCAGCAACGTGGCCCCTACGGACATTCAGTACTTC. As protein: CASNVAPTDIQYF.